This T cell receptor beta chain is from a study of blood T cell repertoires in COVID-19. This clone has a handful of counts. Germline V lookup: CDR1 LGHDT, CDR2 YNNKEL (reference sequence). CDR3 size: 19 residues. The V gene lost 2 bases and the J gene lost 3 bases, with 22 bases spanning the gap. Clones were sequenced by immunoSEQ multiplex PCR, and TCRdb holds only the in-frame ones, with some missing. The table lists about 140,000 clones, roughly four fifths of them singletons. The sample taken for sequencing was PBMCs or T cells enriched from blood (not recorded which). The chain joins TRBV3-1 (or the pseudogene TRBV3-2) to TRBJ2-2; possibly TRBD1 for D (6 bases). This TCR came from a woman in her forties or fifties with acute COVID-19. The CDR3 region has the DNA TGTGCCAGCAGCCAAAACCCCGGACGGCTTAAGGGGGACACCGGGGAGCTGTTTTTT. This codes for CASSQNPGRLKGDTGELFF.